This TCR beta chain was obtained from a study of CDR3 diversity in severe acne. TCRdb re-analysed the PCR reads in MiXCR, keeping a single row per CDR3 protein. The sample carries tens of thousands of distinct CDR3 sequences, over 40% recorded once. Germline V gene lookup returns CDR1 PRHDT and CDR2 FYEKMQ (reference sequence). The CDR3 covers 12 residues. On this clonotype: The junction and the germline gene differ at one end; a read error may be behind it.

The V call is TRBV13, the J call TRBJ1-1, with 7 bases fitting TRBD1. This TCR was recovered from a male donor in good health, without acne. The sample was blood. Written as DNA, the CDR3 is TGTGCCAGCAGTATAGACAGGGCTGAAGCTTCCTTT. As protein: CASSIDRAEASF.